This entry lists 27 T cell receptor beta chains sequenced from one sample in a study of shared clonotypes between healthy human individuals. TCRdb keeps only in-frame clones here, not all; method: immunoSEQ multiplex PCR. The sample lists around 2.3 million clones, about 94% occurring once. The sample comprised naive CD4+ T cells sorted from blood. The sample's subset: CD45RA+ positively selected. These receptor sequences come from a man younger than 30 in good health.

The gene calls are TRBV11-3 and TRBJ1-3; D possibly corresponds to TRBD1 (5 bases). The germline gives CDR1 SGHNT, CDR2 YENEEA. This CDR3 comprises 13 residues. Trimming pared 5 bases from V and 3 bases from J, leaving 8 bases between. Here the CDR3 reads CASSRGNGNTIYF. As DNA, the CDR3 is TGTGCCAGCAGCCGGGGGAATGGAAACACCATATATTTT.

The V gene is TRBV7-9, the J gene TRBJ1-6, with D possibly being TRBD1 (6 bases). Germline loops: CDR1 SEHNR, CDR2 FQNEAQ (reference sequence). The CDR3 is 15 amino acids. Trimming removed 2 bases at V and 7 bases at J, with 12 bases between. CDR3 DNA: TGTGCCAGCAGCTTAAACAGGGAGGCAAATTCACCCCTCCACTTT. Its protein is CASSLNREANSPLHF.

This chain uses TRBV5-6 with TRBJ2-7; D might be TRBD1 or TRBD2, each matching 6 bases. The V and J ends lost 1 base and 5 bases respectively, with 13 bases between them. Germline V gives CDR1 SGHDT, CDR2 YYEEEE. The CDR3 extends over 14 amino acids. The CDR3 DNA follows: TGTGCCAGCAGCTTGAAGGGGGGATCTAACGAGCAGTACTTC. Encoded protein: CASSLKGGSNEQYF. Together with reference TRBV5-6 and TRBJ2-7, the CDR3 gives the full variable domain: DAGVTQSPTHLIKTRGQQVTLRCSPKSGHDTVSWYQQALGQGPQFIFQYYEEEERQRGNFPDRFSGHQFPNYSSELNVNALLLGDSALYLCASSLKGGSNEQYFGPGTRLTVT.

The chain uses TRBV2 and TRBJ1-4; D is uncertain. Trimming took off 11 bases at V and 0 bases at J, with 13 bases between the two ends. The CDR3 sequence is 14 residues long. Germline assignment: CDR1 SNHLY and CDR2 FYNNEI. DNA of the CDR3: TGTGCCGGTAAATGGGCAGCAACTAATGAAAAACTGTTTTTT. Translated, it gives CAGKWAATNEKLFF.

The chain is built from TRBV5-1 and TRBJ1-1, with D perhaps matching TRBD1 (6 bases). The V end lost 0 bases, the J end lost 1 base, and 16 bases lay between the germline ends. The CDR3 runs 17 residues. Germline values: CDR1 SGHRS, CDR2 YFSETQ. The chain's CDR3 is CASSLDGGRMENTEAFF. The CDR3 bases are TGCGCCAGCAGCTTGGATGGGGGGCGGATGGAGAACACTGAAGCTTTCTTT.

The rearrangement joins TRBV5-4 to TRBJ2-3; D uncertain. CDR3 length: 15 amino acids. Germline CDR1 is SGHNT and CDR2 is YYREEE (reference sequence). Trimming left V 1 base short and J 4 bases short, with 13 bases between. CDR3 residues: CASSLFGSTADTQYF. The DNA for the CDR3 is TGTGCCAGCAGCTTGTTTGGCAGTACAGCAGATACGCAGTATTTT.

This clone came up once. V and J are TRBV5-4 and TRBJ2-5, with 7 positions matching TRBD2. Per the germline V gene, CDR1 is SGHNT and CDR2 is YYREEE (reference sequence). Trimming took 0 bases from V and 5 from J; bases not matched to a gene: 13. The CDR3 loop spans 17 amino acids. The CDR3 nucleotides read TGTGCCAGCAGCTTGGCATATCCGGCGGGAGCAGGCGAGACCCAGTACTTC. This gives the protein CASSLAYPAGAGETQYF.

The CDR3 sequence: CASSRAVGTEAFF. The CDR3 DNA follows: TGTGCCAGCAGCAGGGCGGTAGGCACTGAAGCTTTCTTT. V gene TRBV25-1 combines with J gene TRBJ1-1; possibly TRBD1 for D (5 bases). V gave up 6 bases and J gave up 4 bases, with 12 bases separating them. CDR1 is MGHDK and CDR2 is SYGVNS in the germline V gene. The CDR3 is 13 amino acids.

The rearrangement uses TRBV10-3 and TRBJ2-5; 10 bases fit TRBD1. CDR1 ENHRY and CDR2 SYGVKD come from the germline V gene. The CDR3 length is 13 residues. V lost 10 bases, J lost 5 bases, and 7 bases stayed unmatched. CDR3 DNA: TGTGCCACCCATGACAGGGGGCAGGAGACCCAGTACTTC. Its translation is CATHDRGQETQYF.

The chain links TRBV6-1 to TRBJ2-5; 10 positions match TRBD2. J lost 3 bases, V lost 4 bases, and 2 bases had no gene match. This CDR3 is built from 14 residues. CDR1 and CDR2 (germline): MNHNS, SASEGT. In DNA, the CDR3 is TGTGCCAGCAGTGCCGGGACTAGCGAAGAGACCCAGTACTTC. As protein: CASSAGTSEETQYF.

The chain recombines TRBV7-2 with TRBJ2-1; D possibly corresponds to TRBD1 (6 bases). CDR1 and CDR2 from the germline V gene are SGHTA and FQGNSA. Trimming cost V 6 bases and J 8 bases, with 11 bases left between them. The CDR3 spans 12 residues. CDR3 DNA sequence: TGTGCCAGCAGGCCTCAGGGGTATGAGCAGTTCTTC. Translation: CASRPQGYEQFF.

The V call is TRBV5-1, the J call TRBJ2-1, with 11 bases identical to TRBD2. The CDR3 totals 16 residues. CDR1 is SGHRS and CDR2 is YFSETQ in the germline V gene. The ends lost 2 bases at V and 3 bases at J; junction bases unmatched: 4. This CDR3 reads CASSLTGTSGYNEQFF. Here the CDR3 DNA reads TGCGCCAGCAGCTTAACCGGGACTAGCGGCTACAATGAGCAGTTCTTC. Filled out from reference TRBV5-1 and TRBJ2-1, the complete variable domain reads KAGVTQTPRYLIKTRGQQVTLSCSPISGHRSVSWYQQTPGQGLQFLFEYFSETQRNKGNFPGRFSGRQFSNSRSEMNVSTLELGDSALYLCASSLTGTSGYNEQFFGPGTRLTVL.

The chain joins TRBV12-5 to TRBJ1-2, with D unclear. Germline assignment: CDR1 LGHNT and CDR2 FRNRAP. With 2 bases removed from V and 1 base from J, the gap between germline ends came to 5 bases. The CDR3 is 13 amino acids. The CDR3 DNA is TGTGCTAGTGGTTTGCCGGGTAACTATGGCTACACCTTC. Protein product: CASGLPGNYGYTF.

Points on this clone: Other DNA variants within this sample encode the same CDR3. The V gene is TRBV10-3, the J gene TRBJ2-3; unclear D gene. V dropped 2 bases and J dropped 0 bases, with 3 bases sitting between them. CDR1 and CDR2 (germline): ENHRY, SYGVKD. This CDR3 has 13 residues. The CDR3 is CAISEGSTDTQYF. CDR3 DNA: TGTGCCATCAGTGAGGGCAGCACAGATACGCAGTATTTT.

The rearrangement uses TRBV6-6 and TRBJ1-1, with D uncertain. V was shortened by 5 bases and J by 11 bases, with 15 bases between the two germline ends. CDR1 is MNHNY and CDR2 is SVGAGI in the germline V gene (reference sequence). The CDR3 is 12 amino acids. The CDR3 DNA is TGTGCCAGCAGTACCAGGCCGGGAGCGGCTTTCTTT. Translating gives CASSTRPGAAFF.

The chain uses TRBV11-2 and TRBJ2-1; 12 bases fit TRBD2. Trimming took 5 bases from V and 9 from J; bases not matched to a gene: 8. Germline CDR1 reads SGHAT; CDR2 reads FQNNGV. This CDR3 spans 15 amino acids. In DNA, the CDR3 is TGTGCCAGCAGCCCATCTAGCGGGGGGGCTGGTGAGCAGTTCTTC. Its protein product is CASSPSSGGAGEQFF.

The chain combines TRBV4-3 with TRBJ2-7; 7 bases are shared with TRBD1. Germline V CDR1 and CDR2: LGHNA, YSLEER. Trimming cost V 1 base and J 3 bases; bases outside gene matches: 6. This CDR3 has 15 residues. The CDR3 sequence: CASSQGRGQVYEQYF. The CDR3 DNA reads TGCGCCAGCAGCCAAGGGAGAGGACAGGTCTACGAGCAGTACTTC.

Points on this clone: The same CDR3 arises from other DNA sequences in this sample as well. The chain combines TRBV7-8 with TRBJ1-5, with D possibly being TRBD1 (5 bases). The CDR3 runs 13 residues. Germline V gene data show CDR1 as SGHVS and CDR2 as FQNEAQ. V was pared by 1 base and J by 7 bases, with 8 bases between. The CDR3 reads CASSLVGGQPQHF. The CDR3 DNA sequence: TGTGCCAGCAGCTTAGTGGGGGGACAGCCCCAGCATTTT.

V usage is TRBV5-6 and J usage is TRBJ1-5, with a weak D call TRBD1 (6 bases). The CDR3 is 16 amino acids. Germline lookup yields CDR1 SGHDT and CDR2 YYEEEE. V dropped 4 bases and J dropped 6 bases, with 20 bases sitting between them. The CDR3 loop reads CASSSAGTLGGQPQHF. CDR3 nucleotides: TGTGCCAGCAGCAGTGCCGGGACACTCGGCGGTCAGCCCCAGCATTTT.

V usage is TRBV5-5 and J usage is TRBJ1-3; D possibly corresponds to TRBD1 (5 bases). Germline CDR1 is SGHKS and CDR2 is YYEKEE (reference sequence). CDR3 length: 16 residues. V lost 0 bases and J lost 7, with 17 bases in between. The CDR3 is CASSLDDGAPWNTIYF. CDR3 coding DNA: TGTGCCAGCAGCTTGGATGACGGGGCCCCATGGAACACCATATATTTT.

The rearrangement links TRBV2 to TRBJ2-1; 7 bases are shared with TRBD1. This CDR3 region has 14 residues. V trimming: 6 bases; J trimming: 5 bases; junction bases outside the gene matches: 7. Germline lookup yields CDR1 SNHLY and CDR2 FYNNEI. In nucleotides, the CDR3 is TGTGCCAGCAGCACCGGGACAGCCAACAATGAGCAGTTCTTC. This encodes CASSTGTANNEQFF.

This clone came up once. The gene calls are TRBV9 and TRBJ1-2, with 8 bases that match TRBD1. V shed 0 bases and J 2 bases; nucleotides not matched to a gene: 6. The CDR3 extends over 16 amino acids. Looked up from germline, CDR1 is SGDLS and CDR2 is YYNGEE. The CDR3 protein is CASSVEAGGGNYGYTF. As DNA, the CDR3 is TGTGCCAGCAGCGTAGAGGCAGGGGGCGGGAACTATGGCTACACCTTC.

This chain uses TRBV29-1 with TRBJ1-1, with a tentative D call TRBD1 (5 bases). The CDR3 is 13 residues long. Germline V gene data show CDR1 as SQVTM and CDR2 as ANQGSEA. The V gene lost 4 bases and the J gene lost 1 base, with 10 bases spanning the gap. Written as DNA, the CDR3 is TGCAGCGTTGGGGGCATGCCGAACACTGAAGCTTTCTTT. This codes for CSVGGMPNTEAFF.

The chain links TRBV7-9 to TRBJ1-3; D is perhaps TRBD1 (6 bases). The CDR3 is 16 residues long. Germline CDR1 SEHNR, CDR2 FQNEAQ (reference sequence). V lost 1 base to trimming and J lost 2 bases, with 12 bases between them. CDR3 DNA sequence: TGTGCCAGCAGCTTAGAACCGACAGGAACTGGAAACACCATATATTTT. It translates to CASSLEPTGTGNTIYF.

This CDR3 is CASRTVEGSTDTQYF. The DNA of the CDR3 is TGCGCCAGCAGGACTGTAGAGGGGTCAACAGATACGCAGTATTTT. The chain links TRBV23-1 to TRBJ2-3, with D possibly called TRBD1 or TRBD2 (5 bases each). TRBV23-1 is assigned to the ORF class and has an uncertain function. The CDR3 contains 15 residues. V was shortened by 6 bases and J by 3 bases, with 16 bases between the two germline ends.

This clone appeared once. The chain links TRBV7-3 to TRBJ2-5; D may be TRBD2 (6 bases). Germline V lookup: CDR1 SGHTA, CDR2 FQGTGA. This CDR3 is built from 15 residues. Deletions cut 6 bases from V and 5 bases from J, with 19 bases between. The CDR3 is CASSFVGGAGETQYF. The CDR3 region has the DNA TGTGCCAGCAGTTTCGTTGGAGGGGCCGGGGAGACCCAGTACTTC. Complete variable domain (other parts from reference TRBV7-3 and TRBJ2-5): GAGVSQTPSNKVTEKGKYVELRCDPISGHTALYWYRQSLGQGPEFLIYFQGTGAADDSGLPNDRFFAVRPEGSVSTLKIQRTERGDSAVYLCASSFVGGAGETQYFGPGTRLLVL.

The chain couples TRBV18 to TRBJ2-3; weak D call: TRBD2 (7 bases). Germline assignment: CDR1 KGHSH and CDR2 LQKENI. The CDR3 spans 15 residues. Trimming cost V 5 bases and J 5 bases, with 17 bases left between them. The CDR3 is CASSANRGAGDTQYF. DNA of the CDR3: TGTGCCAGCTCAGCAAATCGGGGGGCTGGAGATACGCAGTATTTT.